Listed here are 14 T cell receptor beta chains from one sample, sequenced in a study of OX40 agonist ivuxolimab in advanced cancers. Using immunoSEQ multiplex PCR, the repertoire was profiled, and TCRdb retains in-frame clones only, with some absent. The top ten hold under 30% of the sample, which has some 40,000 clones, about 90% seen once. Sample: CD4+ or CD8+ T cells sorted from blood, taken in a trial of the OX40 agonist ivuxolimab. Source of these receptors: an adult with an advanced solid tumor such as melanoma, head and neck, liver or kidney cancer.

This chain joins TRBV6-5 and TRBJ2-7; no clear D gene. V shed 6 bases and J shed 0 bases, with 6 bases lying between them. The CDR3 length is 12 residues. The germline V gene has CDR1 MNHEY and CDR2 SVGAGI. The CDR3 spells CASRGSSYEQYF. CDR3 coding DNA: TGTGCCAGCAGGGGTAGCTCCTACGAGCAGTACTTC.

The chain uses TRBV19 and TRBJ2-5; 11 positions match TRBD1. From germline, CDR1 is LNHDA and CDR2 SQIVND (reference sequence). The trim removed 4 bases at V and 5 bases at J, leaving 12 bases unmatched. The CDR3 sequence is 17 residues long. CDR3 protein: CASSSVWTGGRMETQYF. The CDR3 coding sequence is TGTGCCAGTAGTAGTGTATGGACAGGGGGCAGGATGGAGACCCAGTACTTC.

The chain recombines TRBV4-3 with TRBJ2-2, with 8 bases matching TRBD2. CDR1 LGHNA and CDR2 YSLEER come from the germline V gene. This CDR3 spans 16 amino acids. Germline trimming cut 1 base from V and 5 bases from J; bases unmatched to any gene: 6. The CDR3, as DNA: TGCGCCAGCAGCCAAGCACTATCGGGAGGGACCGGGGAGCTGTTTTTT. It is translated as CASSQALSGGTGELFF.

The chain couples TRBV5-1 to TRBJ1-2; 8 bases agree with TRBD1. The CDR3 sequence is 16 residues long. Germline CDR1 and CDR2: SGHRS and YFSETQ. The V segment lost 5 bases and the J segment 3 bases; nucleotides outside the gene matches: 12. CDR3 sequence: CASSHTPRGRDYGYTF. CDR3 DNA: TGCGCCAGCAGTCATACACCCAGGGGGCGCGACTATGGCTACACCTTC.

The chain uses TRBV28 and TRBJ1-1; TRBD1 agrees at 7 bases. CDR3 length equals 16 residues. Germline V gene lookup returns CDR1 MDHEN and CDR2 SYDVKM. V lost 3 bases and J lost 4; bases outside the gene matches: 11. The CDR3 protein is CASSFTGQPGGTEAFF. For the CDR3, the DNA is TGTGCCAGCAGTTTTACGGGACAGCCCGGCGGCACTGAAGCTTTCTTT.

The chain carries TRBV6-6 and TRBJ1-1; the D is unclear. The CDR3 sequence is 13 residues long. V lost 8 bases to trimming and J lost 5 bases, with 15 bases between them. Germline loops: CDR1 MNHNY, CDR2 SVGAGI (reference sequence). CDR3 coding DNA: TGTGCCAGCTTCCTCCATCTAGGGACTGAAGCTTTCTTT. It yields the protein CASFLHLGTEAFF.

This clone was recorded only once. The V and J genes are TRBV6-5 and TRBJ2-1; D gene ambiguous. Germline loops: CDR1 MNHEY, CDR2 SVGAGI. The ends were cut back, 5 bases at V and 5 bases at J, with 16 bases in the middle. CDR3 length: 15 residues. This chain's CDR3 is CASSLAAGANNEQFF. DNA for the CDR3: TGTGCCAGCAGTCTGGCGGCTGGCGCCAACAATGAGCAGTTCTTC.

This clone has a single count. The V and J genes are TRBV5-8 and TRBJ1-1, with D unclear. In germline, CDR1 is SGHTS, CDR2 YDEGEE. The CDR3 is 12 amino acids. The V and J ends lost 10 bases and 3 bases respectively, with 13 bases between them. As DNA, the CDR3 is TGTGCCGGAAAAGTAGGGTACACTGAAGCTTTCTTT. It yields the protein CAGKVGYTEAFF.

This rearrangement joins TRBV6-6 to TRBJ2-2, with D tentatively TRBD1 (5 bases). V gave up 0 bases and J gave up 5 bases, with 13 bases separating them. Germline values: CDR1 MNHNY, CDR2 SVGAGI (reference sequence). The CDR3 has 16 amino acids. The CDR3 DNA follows: TGTGCCAGCAGTTACTCGCGGCAGGGTGAAACCGGGGAGCTGTTTTTT. It translates to CASSYSRQGETGELFF.

The J gene is TRBJ2-7, the V gene TRBV28, with 9 bases that match TRBD2. The CDR3 covers 14 residues. V was clipped by 6 bases and J by 2 bases; unmatched bases: 5. Germline CDR1 is MDHEN and CDR2 is SYDVKM. CDR3 nucleotides: TGTGCCAGCAGCCCGACTAGCGGAACCTACGAGCAGTACTTC. It translates to CASSPTSGTYEQYF.

This chain links TRBV29-1 with TRBJ1-2, with 8 bases identical to TRBD1. V lost 1 base to trimming and J lost 7 bases; unmatched junction nucleotides: 5. Germline V gene data show CDR1 as SQVTM and CDR2 as ANQGSEA. This CDR3 contains 13 residues. The CDR3 coding sequence is TGCAGCGTTGAAGGGACAGGGTACCGTGGCTACACCTTC. Protein sequence: CSVEGTGYRGYTF.

This clone has a single count. The chain is built from TRBV6-1 and TRBJ1-2; possible D gene TRBD1, 5 bases. The germline gives CDR1 MNHNS, CDR2 SASEGT. This CDR3 has 12 amino acids. Trimming shortened V by 3 bases and J by 4 bases, and 6 bases separated the two germline ends. The CDR3 bases are TGTGCCAGCAGTGAGGACACCTATGGCTACACCTTC. Translated: CASSEDTYGYTF.

This clone was observed once. J is TRBJ2-1 and V is TRBV5-1; the D gene is possibly TRBD1 (7 bases). This CDR3 comprises 15 residues. Germline V gene lookup returns CDR1 SGHRS and CDR2 YFSETQ. V lost 1 base and J 3 bases, leaving 11 bases between the germline ends. The CDR3 coding sequence is TGCGCCAGCAGCTTGCCAGGGGGGTTCTACAATGAGCAGTTCTTC. Translated: CASSLPGGFYNEQFF.

The rearrangement links TRBV9 to TRBJ2-1; tentative D call: TRBD2 (5 bases). The V end was cut by 0 bases, the J end by 10 bases, with 14 bases between. The CDR3 contains 14 residues. From germline, CDR1 is SGDLS and CDR2 YYNGEE. The chain's CDR3 is CASSVEGSGWEQFF. CDR3 nucleotides: TGTGCCAGCAGCGTAGAAGGCTCGGGGTGGGAGCAGTTCTTC.